The 13 T cell receptor beta chains below come from one sample, sequenced in a study of cytomegalovirus exposure and HLA in healthy donors. Sequencing used immunoSEQ multiplex PCR; TCRdb keeps in-frame clones, though not all of them. Of approximately 58,000 clones in the sample, just under 95% are singletons; the top ten hold under 3%. The sequenced material came from PBMCs. Every receptor here comes from a man younger than 30 in good health and CMV-seronegative.

DNA for the CDR3: TGTGCCAGCAGTTACGGGCAGGGGCCCTACTATGGCTACACCTTC. It codes for CASSYGQGPYYGYTF. The chain joins TRBV6-5 to TRBJ1-2; D possibly corresponds to TRBD1 (6 bases). This CDR3 is built from 15 residues. Germline V lookup: CDR1 MNHEY, CDR2 SVGAGI. The V and J ends lost 2 bases and 3 bases respectively, with 13 bases between them.

The chain recombines TRBV6-6 with TRBJ1-2, with 9 bases aligning to TRBD1. Germline values: CDR1 MNHNY, CDR2 SVGAGI (reference sequence). The V gene end was trimmed by 5 bases and the J gene end by 2 bases; junction bases not matched to a gene: 6. CDR3 length equals 15 residues. This CDR3 reads CASSTRDRENYGYTF. CDR3 DNA: TGTGCCAGCAGTACCCGGGACAGGGAGAACTATGGCTACACCTTC.

The chain links TRBV30 to TRBJ1-5; tentatively, D is TRBD1 (6 bases). V was trimmed by 4 bases and J by 4 bases, leaving 14 bases between them. Per the germline V gene, CDR1 is GTSNPN and CDR2 is SVGIG (reference sequence). The CDR3 totals 14 residues. The CDR3 bases are TGTGCCTGGAACCTAGCAGGGGCTAATCAGCCCCAGCATTTT. Translating it yields CAWNLAGANQPQHF.

This rearrangement joins TRBV7-2 to TRBJ2-4; D is unresolved. V lost 6 bases and J lost 5, with 14 bases in between. The CDR3 runs 14 residues. In germline, CDR1 is SGHTA, CDR2 FQGNSA. The CDR3 here is CASSGEAYQNIQYF. The CDR3 nucleotides are TGTGCCAGCAGTGGAGAGGCCTATCAAAACATTCAGTACTTC.

The chain combines TRBV5-1 with TRBJ1-1; D uncertain. V was trimmed by 2 bases and J by 4 bases, leaving 12 bases between them. This CDR3 has 14 residues. Germline values: CDR1 SGHRS, CDR2 YFSETQ. The CDR3 loop reads CASSFNWETTEAFF. DNA for the CDR3: TGCGCCAGCAGCTTTAATTGGGAGACCACTGAAGCTTTCTTT. The full variable domain, rest sourced from reference TRBV5-1 and TRBJ1-1, is KAGVTQTPRYLIKTRGQQVTLSCSPISGHRSVSWYQQTPGQGLQFLFEYFSETQRNKGNFPGRFSGRQFSNSRSEMNVSTLELGDSALYLCASSFNWETTEAFFGQGTRLTVV.

This rearrangement joins TRBV29-1 to TRBJ1-1; D possibly corresponds to TRBD1 (5 bases). Germline V CDR1 and CDR2: SQVTM, ANQGSEA. The CDR3 is 11 amino acids. V lost 6 bases and J 4 bases, leaving 9 bases between the germline ends. The DNA of the CDR3 is TGCAGCGTAGGGGAATCCACTGAAGCTTTCTTT. Protein product: CSVGESTEAFF.

The V call is TRBV19, the J call TRBJ1-1; 7 bases fit TRBD1. The CDR3 totals 15 residues. Germline CDR1 is LNHDA and CDR2 is SQIVND (reference sequence). V was clipped by 2 bases and J by 0 bases; unmatched bases: 3. As DNA, the CDR3 is TGTGCCAGTAGTATACGAGGACAGGTGAACACTGAAGCTTTCTTT. Translated, it gives CASSIRGQVNTEAFF.

The chain couples TRBV27 to TRBJ1-5, with D possibly matching TRBD1 (6 bases). CDR3 size: 14 residues. The ends were cut back, 4 bases at V and 6 bases at J, with 13 bases in the middle. The germline gives CDR1 MNHEY, CDR2 SMNVEV (reference sequence). CDR3 in DNA: TGTGCCAGCAGTTCAGGGGTTGGGGGTCAGCCCCAGCATTTT. Translation: CASSSGVGGQPQHF.

The chain has TRBV6-5 and TRBJ2-7; the match to TRBD1 covers 9 bases. Germline V lookup: CDR1 MNHEY, CDR2 SVGAGI. V lost 10 bases and J lost 4; bases outside the gene matches: 2. The CDR3 is made up of 11 amino acids. The CDR3 here is CATGQGYEQYF. The CDR3 bases are TGTGCCACCGGACAGGGGTACGAGCAGTACTTC.

The rearrangement uses TRBV19 and TRBJ1-3; D remains unclear. Per the germline V gene, CDR1 is LNHDA and CDR2 is SQIVND (reference sequence). The CDR3 has 15 residues. V gave up 3 bases and J gave up 2 bases, with 11 bases separating them. The CDR3, as DNA: TGTGCCAGTAGTATCACAGATTTACCTGGAAACACCATATATTTT. Translating gives CASSITDLPGNTIYF.

The chain recombines TRBV9 with TRBJ2-1, with D unclear. CDR1 SGDLS and CDR2 YYNGEE come from the germline V gene. The CDR3 consists of 11 residues. The V gene lost 2 bases and the J gene lost 9 bases, with 6 bases spanning the gap. This chain's CDR3 is CASSVGGEQFF. CDR3 coding DNA: TGTGCCAGCAGCGTCGGTGGTGAGCAGTTCTTC.

V is TRBV5-1 and J is TRBJ1-4; 8 bases fit TRBD1. The V gene end was trimmed by 0 bases and the J gene end by 6 bases; junction bases not matched to a gene: 4. The CDR3 loop spans 15 amino acids. Germline V gene data show CDR1 as SGHRS and CDR2 as YFSETQ. The CDR3 DNA reads as TGCGCCAGCAGCTTGGGGACAGGGCTAGATGAAAAACTGTTTTTT. This encodes CASSLGTGLDEKLFF.

This rearrangement joins TRBV18 to TRBJ2-2, with a weak D call TRBD1 (5 bases). V was cut by 0 bases and J by 3 bases, with 11 bases left in between. Germline loops: CDR1 KGHSH, CDR2 LQKENI. The CDR3 has 16 residues. CDR3 nucleotides: TGTGCCAGCTCACCACCGGGGCAGGGCCACACCGGGGAGCTGTTTTTT. It codes for CASSPPGQGHTGELFF.